What follows describes a single T cell receptor beta chain. The data are from a study of CD8+CD57+ T cells in acquired aplastic anemia. Genomic DNA was employed as the template in profiling TCR beta VDJ and CDR3. TCRdb fed the reads into MiXCR, producing one record per CDR3 protein. The data hold 190,000 or so distinct CDR3 sequences, with 61% observed a single time. The germline gives CDR1 KGHDR, CDR2 SFDVKD. The V gene lost 3 bases and the J gene lost 5 bases, with 15 bases spanning the gap. The CDR3 is 15 residues long. V usage is TRBV24-1 and J usage is TRBJ2-5; D is undetermined. This TCR was recovered from a human donor in good health. The specimen sequenced was sorted CD4+, CD8+, or CD8+CD57+ T cells (not recorded which) from PBMCs. As DNA, the CDR3 is TGTGCCACCAGTGATCCTACCCCGGAGAGGGAGACCCAGTACTTC. This translates into CATSDPTPERETQYF.